The 8 T cell receptor beta chains presented below share a single source sample, sequenced in a study of blood T cell repertoires in COVID-19. Sequencing used immunoSEQ multiplex PCR; TCRdb keeps in-frame clones, though not all of them. This table has some 250,000 clones, roughly nine tenths appearing once. Material for sequencing was peripheral blood. Receptors were obtained from a woman in her thirties with COVID-19, enrolled during active disease.

J is TRBJ2-1 and V is TRBV4-1; 9 nucleotides align to TRBD2. This CDR3 contains 17 residues. Germline V lookup: CDR1 MGHRA, CDR2 YSYEKL. The ends lost 1 base at V and 8 bases at J; junction bases unmatched: 12. The CDR3 reads CASSQVTGRRGGHEQFF. CDR3 DNA sequence: TGCGCCAGCAGCCAAGTGACCGGACGGCGGGGGGGCCATGAGCAGTTCTTC.

This clone has just one count. The genes are TRBV2 and TRBJ2-5; 12 bases fit TRBD1. V gave up 7 bases and J gave up 5 bases; unmatched junction bases: 8. The CDR3 is made up of 15 amino acids. Germline CDR1 is SNHLY and CDR2 is FYNNEI. The CDR3 DNA follows: TGTGCCAGCACCGGGGACAGGGGGCGAGGGGAGACCCAGTACTTC. This codes for CASTGDRGRGETQYF.

CDR3 DNA sequence: TGCGCCAGCAGCACGGACAGGGGATCGCTCGGAAACACCATATATTTT. Its protein product is CASSTDRGSLGNTIYF. The chain carries TRBV5-1 and TRBJ1-3; TRBD1 aligns across 9 bases. J gave up 4 bases and V 4 bases, and 9 bases lay outside the gene matches. The CDR3 is made up of 16 amino acids. CDR1 is SGHRS, CDR2 YFSETQ, per germline.

The chain recombines TRBV5-1 with TRBJ1-6, with D perhaps TRBD1 (5 bases). The CDR3 is 15 amino acids. V lost 0 bases, J lost 5 bases, and 9 bases lay in between. Germline-derived CDR1 and CDR2 are SGHRS and YFSETQ. CDR3 sequence (DNA): TGCGCCAGCAGCTTGGAGGGAGGGGATAATTCACCCCTCCACTTT. This codes for CASSLEGGDNSPLHF.

CDR3 nucleotide sequence: TGTGCCAGCAGTCCGCAGGGGTGGAATCAGCCCCAGCATTTT. This gives the protein CASSPQGWNQPQHF. The chain is built from TRBV28 and TRBJ1-5, with a weak D call TRBD1 (6 bases). Trimming removed 5 bases at V and 4 bases at J, with 12 bases between. There are 14 residues in the CDR3. Germline CDR1 and CDR2: MDHEN and SYDVKM.

The chain carries TRBV5-1 and TRBJ2-3; TRBD1 aligns across 9 bases. Germline CDR1 SGHRS, CDR2 YFSETQ. The length of the CDR3 is 14 residues. J gave up 3 bases and V 6 bases, and 5 bases lay outside the gene matches. This CDR3 is CASMGQGATDTQYF. The CDR3 nucleotides are TGCGCCAGCATGGGACAGGGAGCGACAGATACGCAGTATTTT.

J is TRBJ1-4 and V is TRBV5-4; 7 bases align to TRBD1. This CDR3 is 17 amino acids long. V gave up 4 bases and J gave up 0 bases; unmatched junction bases: 9. Germline V gene lookup returns CDR1 SGHNT and CDR2 YYREEE (reference sequence). The CDR3 region is CASSAETGRATNEKLFF. CDR3 bases: TGTGCCAGCAGCGCAGAGACAGGGCGAGCAACTAATGAAAAACTGTTTTTT.

This chain joins TRBV5-1 and TRBJ2-2; TRBD1 matches at 7 bases. The CDR3 runs to 16 residues. Germline lookup yields CDR1 SGHRS and CDR2 YFSETQ. The V segment lost 6 bases and the J segment 0 bases; nucleotides outside the gene matches: 8. CDR3 sequence reads: CASNDRDNSNTGELFF. CDR3 sequence (DNA): TGCGCCAGCAACGACAGGGACAATTCGAACACCGGGGAGCTGTTTTTT.